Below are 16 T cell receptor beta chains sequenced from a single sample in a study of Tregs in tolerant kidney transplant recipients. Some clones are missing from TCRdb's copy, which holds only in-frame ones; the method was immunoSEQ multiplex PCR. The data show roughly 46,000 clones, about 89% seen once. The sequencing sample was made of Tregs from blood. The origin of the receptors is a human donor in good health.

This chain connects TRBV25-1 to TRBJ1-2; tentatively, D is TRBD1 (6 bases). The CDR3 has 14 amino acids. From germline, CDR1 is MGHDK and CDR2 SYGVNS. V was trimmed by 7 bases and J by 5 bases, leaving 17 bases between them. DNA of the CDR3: TGTGCCAGCATCCGAACGGGGGGGGCTTATGGCTACACCTTC. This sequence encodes CASIRTGGAYGYTF.

The chain's CDR3 is CASSSGLASSYEQYF. The CDR3 DNA reads as TGCGCCAGCAGCTCCGGACTAGCGAGCTCCTACGAGCAGTACTTC. The chain has TRBV5-1 and TRBJ2-7, with 9 bases identical to TRBD2. With 3 bases clipped from V and 0 bases from J, the junction kept 4 bases outside the gene matches. The V gene's germline CDR1 is SGHRS and CDR2 YFSETQ. The CDR3 is 15 residues long.

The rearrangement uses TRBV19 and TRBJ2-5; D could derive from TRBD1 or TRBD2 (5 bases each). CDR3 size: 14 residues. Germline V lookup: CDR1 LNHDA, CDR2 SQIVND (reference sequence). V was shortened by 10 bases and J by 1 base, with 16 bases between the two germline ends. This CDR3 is CATSPGTLQETQYF. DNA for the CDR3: TGTGCCACCAGCCCCGGGACCCTCCAAGAGACCCAGTACTTC.

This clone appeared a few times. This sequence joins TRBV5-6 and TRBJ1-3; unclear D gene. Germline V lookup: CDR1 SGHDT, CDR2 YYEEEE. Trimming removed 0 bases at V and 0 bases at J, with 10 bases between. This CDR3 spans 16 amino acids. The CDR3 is CASSLGPRSSGNTIYF. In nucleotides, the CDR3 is TGTGCCAGCAGCTTGGGACCACGGAGCTCTGGAAACACCATATATTTT. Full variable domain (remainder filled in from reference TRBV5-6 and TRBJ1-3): DAGVTQSPTHLIKTRGQQVTLRCSPKSGHDTVSWYQQALGQGPQFIFQYYEEEERQRGNFPDRFSGHQFPNYSSELNVNALLLGDSALYLCASSLGPRSSGNTIYFGEGSWLTVV.

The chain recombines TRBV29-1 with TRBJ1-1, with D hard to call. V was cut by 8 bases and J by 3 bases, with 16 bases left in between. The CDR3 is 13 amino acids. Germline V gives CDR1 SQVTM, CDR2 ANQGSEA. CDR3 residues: CSFSRELDTEAFF. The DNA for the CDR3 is TGCAGCTTTTCCCGGGAACTGGACACTGAAGCTTTCTTT.

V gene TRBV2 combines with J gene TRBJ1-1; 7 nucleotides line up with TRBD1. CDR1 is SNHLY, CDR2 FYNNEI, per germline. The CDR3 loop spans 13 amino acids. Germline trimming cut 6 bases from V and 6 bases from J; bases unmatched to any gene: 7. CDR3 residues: CASRQNRGAEAFF. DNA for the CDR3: TGTGCCAGCAGACAAAACAGGGGCGCTGAAGCTTTCTTT.

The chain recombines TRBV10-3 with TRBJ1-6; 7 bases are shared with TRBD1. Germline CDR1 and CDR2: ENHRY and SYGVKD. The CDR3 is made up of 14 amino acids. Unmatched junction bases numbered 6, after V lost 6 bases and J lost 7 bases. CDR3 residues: CAISLGQRNSPLHF. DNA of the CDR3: TGTGCCATCAGCTTGGGACAGAGAAATTCACCCCTCCACTTT.

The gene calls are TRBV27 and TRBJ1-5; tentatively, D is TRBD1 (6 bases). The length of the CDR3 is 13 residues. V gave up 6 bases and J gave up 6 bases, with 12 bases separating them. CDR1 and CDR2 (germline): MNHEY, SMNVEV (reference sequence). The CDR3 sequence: CASSSGGTQPQHF. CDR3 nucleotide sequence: TGTGCCAGCAGCTCGGGGGGCACTCAGCCCCAGCATTTT.

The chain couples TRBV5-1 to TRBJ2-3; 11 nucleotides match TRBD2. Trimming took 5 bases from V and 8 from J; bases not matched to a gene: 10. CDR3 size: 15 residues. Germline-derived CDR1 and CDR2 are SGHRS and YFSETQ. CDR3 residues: CASSASGGLKGTQYF. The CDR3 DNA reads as TGCGCCAGCAGTGCTAGCGGGGGGTTAAAAGGTACGCAGTATTTT. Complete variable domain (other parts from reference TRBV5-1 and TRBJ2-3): KAGVTQTPRYLIKTRGQQVTLSCSPISGHRSVSWYQQTPGQGLQFLFEYFSETQRNKGNFPGRFSGRQFSNSRSEMNVSTLELGDSALYLCASSASGGLKGTQYFGPGTRLTVL.

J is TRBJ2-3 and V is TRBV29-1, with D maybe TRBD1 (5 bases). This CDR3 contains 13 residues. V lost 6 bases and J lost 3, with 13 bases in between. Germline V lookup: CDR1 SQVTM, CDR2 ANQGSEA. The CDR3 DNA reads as TGCAGCGTCCTGTGGCAGGGAACAGATACGCAGTATTTT. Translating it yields CSVLWQGTDTQYF.

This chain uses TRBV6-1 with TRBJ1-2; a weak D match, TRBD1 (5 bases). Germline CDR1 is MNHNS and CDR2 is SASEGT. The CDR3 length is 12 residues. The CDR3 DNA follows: TGTGCGAGCGGGGGGTATAACTATGGCTACACCTTC. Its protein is CASGGYNYGYTF.

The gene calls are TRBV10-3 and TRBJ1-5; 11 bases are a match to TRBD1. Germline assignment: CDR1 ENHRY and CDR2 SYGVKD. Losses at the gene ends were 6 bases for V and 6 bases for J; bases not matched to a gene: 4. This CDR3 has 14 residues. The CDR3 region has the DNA TGTGCCATCAGCAACGGGACAGGGGGTCAGCCCCAGCATTTT. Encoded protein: CAISNGTGGQPQHF.

The CDR3 sequence is CASSFDREETQYF. Here the CDR3 DNA reads TGTGCCAGCAGTTTTGACAGGGAAGAGACCCAGTACTTC. This rearrangement joins TRBV6-5 to TRBJ2-5; 7 nucleotides line up with TRBD1. Germline CDR1 is MNHEY and CDR2 is SVGAGI. The CDR3 totals 13 residues. With 4 bases clipped from V and 3 bases from J, the junction kept 2 bases outside the gene matches.

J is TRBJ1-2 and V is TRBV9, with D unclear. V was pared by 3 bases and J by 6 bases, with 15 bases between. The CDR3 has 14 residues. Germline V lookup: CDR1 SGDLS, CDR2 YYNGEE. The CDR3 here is CASSGELGVNGYTF. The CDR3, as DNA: TGTGCCAGCAGCGGGGAACTGGGAGTCAATGGCTACACCTTC.

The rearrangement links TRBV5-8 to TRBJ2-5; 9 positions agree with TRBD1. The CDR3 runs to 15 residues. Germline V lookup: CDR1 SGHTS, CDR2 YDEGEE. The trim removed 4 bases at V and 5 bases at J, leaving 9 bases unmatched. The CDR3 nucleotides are TGTGCCAGCAGCCCGGGACAGGGTTTTATGGAGACCCAGTACTTC. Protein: CASSPGQGFMETQYF.

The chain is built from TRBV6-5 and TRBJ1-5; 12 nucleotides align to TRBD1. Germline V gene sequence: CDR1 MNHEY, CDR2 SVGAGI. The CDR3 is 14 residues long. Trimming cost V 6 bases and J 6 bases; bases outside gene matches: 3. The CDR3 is CASRGTGGGQPQHF. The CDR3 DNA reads TGTGCCAGCAGGGGGACAGGGGGCGGTCAGCCCCAGCATTTT.